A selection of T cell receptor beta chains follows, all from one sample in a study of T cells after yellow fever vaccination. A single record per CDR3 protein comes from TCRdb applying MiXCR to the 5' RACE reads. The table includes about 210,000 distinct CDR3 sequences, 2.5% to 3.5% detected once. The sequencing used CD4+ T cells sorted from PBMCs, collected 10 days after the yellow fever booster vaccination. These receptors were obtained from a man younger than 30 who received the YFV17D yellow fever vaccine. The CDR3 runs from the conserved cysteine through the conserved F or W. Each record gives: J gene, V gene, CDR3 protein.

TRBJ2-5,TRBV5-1,CASRVSGGQETQYF
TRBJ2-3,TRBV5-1,CASRTGGANTQYF
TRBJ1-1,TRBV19,CASRRAANPLNSGTEAFF
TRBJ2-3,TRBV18,CASFGPNLDTQYF
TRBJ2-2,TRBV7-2,CASSIGWETGELFF
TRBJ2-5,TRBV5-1,CASSTVGQAQETQYF
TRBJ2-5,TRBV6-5,CASRAHRDRGVGTQYF
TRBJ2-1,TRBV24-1,CATTAQGARNEQFF
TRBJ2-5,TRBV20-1,CSALGDKETQYF
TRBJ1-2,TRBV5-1,CASSLQTGGNYGYTF
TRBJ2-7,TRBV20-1,CSARPSGGPSTRQYF
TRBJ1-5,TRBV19,CASSRVGYVNQPQHF
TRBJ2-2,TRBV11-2,CASSKINRGTSGELFF